These 29 T cell receptor beta chains were sequenced from one sample in a study of CD8 T cells in ankylosing spondylitis. These receptors lack a known antigen. Study findings and constraints: Blood of patients with ankylosing spondylitis appeared to be characterized by a TCR beta motif of eight highly homologous variants.

MiXCR, applied by TCRdb to the 5' RACE reads, yields one record per CDR3 protein. The data show roughly 440,000 distinct CDR3 sequences, 15% to 20% seen once. Sequenced sample: blood, either unsorted or a sorted T cell fraction (not recorded which). Receptors originate from a male donor with ankylosing spondylitis.

J is TRBJ1-1 and V is TRBV5-1; 7 positions match TRBD1. CDR1 and CDR2 from the germline V gene are SGHRS and YFSETQ. This CDR3 region has 12 residues. Trimming cost V 4 bases and J 7 bases; bases outside gene matches: 4. The CDR3 DNA reads as TGCGCCAGCAGCCGGGGACAGAATGAAGCTTTCTTT. Its translation: CASSRGQNEAFF.

V usage is TRBV9 and J usage is TRBJ2-7, with 10 positions matching TRBD1. Germline V gene data show CDR1 as SGDLS and CDR2 as YYNGEE. After removal of 2 bases from V and 4 bases from J, the junction contained 3 bases not matched to a gene. CDR3 length equals 14 residues. The CDR3 protein is CASSVRDRGYEQYF. Written as DNA, the CDR3 is TGTGCCAGCAGCGTCCGGGACAGGGGTTACGAGCAGTACTTC. Full variable domain (remainder filled in from reference TRBV9 and TRBJ2-7): DSGVTQTPKHLITATGQRVTLRCSPRSGDLSVYWYQQSLDQGLQFLIQYYNGEERAKGNILERFSAQQFPDLHSELNLSSLELGDSALYFCASSVRDRGYEQYFGPGTRLTVT.

V usage is TRBV7-2 and J usage is TRBJ2-1; tentatively, D is TRBD1 (6 bases). The V gene's germline CDR1 is SGHTA and CDR2 FQGNSA. V lost 4 bases and J lost 2, with 15 bases in between. This CDR3 has 16 residues. The CDR3 DNA sequence: TGTGCCAGCAGCTGGGGAACAGGGACGGCCTACAATGAGCAGTTCTTC. Translation gives CASSWGTGTAYNEQFF.

This clonotype was detected a few times. The rearrangement links TRBV20-1 to TRBJ2-7; 12 nucleotides align to TRBD2. This CDR3 has 17 amino acids. From germline, CDR1 is DFQATT and CDR2 SNEGSKA (reference sequence). Trimming took 0 bases from V and 2 from J; bases not matched to a gene: 8. DNA of the CDR3: TGCAGTGCTAGAGATCGCCATCTAGCGGGAGGGGCCTACGAGCAGTACTTC. Residues: CSARDRHLAGGAYEQYF.

The chain uses TRBV2 and TRBJ2-5; D remains unclear. This CDR3 is built from 14 residues. With 4 bases removed from V and 1 base from J, the gap between germline ends came to 10 bases. Germline V gives CDR1 SNHLY, CDR2 FYNNEI. CDR3 sequence: CASSASHIQETQYF. CDR3 in DNA: TGTGCCAGCAGTGCCAGTCATATCCAAGAGACCCAGTACTTC. The variable domain in full, completed from reference TRBV2 and TRBJ2-5, reads EPEVTQTPSHQVTQMGQEVILRCVPISNHLYFYWYRQILGQKVEFLVSFYNNEISEKSEIFDDQFSVERPDGSNFTLKIRSTKLEDSAMYFCASSASHIQETQYFGPGTRLLVL.

This clonotype appeared a few times. This chain's CDR3 is CASIQDRDTGELFF. CDR3 bases: TGTGCCAGCATCCAAGACAGGGACACCGGGGAGCTGTTTTTT. The chain recombines TRBV12-3 or TRBV12-4 with TRBJ2-2; 7 bases are a match to TRBD1. There are 14 residues in the CDR3. J lost 3 bases, V lost 7 bases, and 5 bases had no gene match.

This clonotype appeared a few times. The chain carries TRBV12-3 or TRBV12-4 and TRBJ2-1, with 11 bases that match TRBD2. The V segment lost 7 bases and the J segment 6 bases; nucleotides outside the gene matches: 5. This CDR3 has 14 residues. The CDR3 protein is CASNQGTSGNEQFF. In nucleotides, the CDR3 is TGTGCCAGCAATCAGGGGACTAGCGGCAATGAGCAGTTCTTC.

This sequence joins TRBV5-5 and TRBJ2-7; maybe TRBD2 (6 bases). The CDR3 has 13 amino acids. Germline V gene sequence: CDR1 SGHKS, CDR2 YYEKEE (reference sequence). V was clipped by 4 bases and J by 3 bases, with 11 bases between them. CDR3 in DNA: TGTGCCAGCAGCCGGGAGAACCTCTACGAGCAGTACTTC. It is translated as CASSRENLYEQYF.

DNA for the CDR3: TGCAGTGCCGGCCCGATGGACTATAAAGAGACCCAGTACTTC. It codes for CSAGPMDYKETQYF. The chain uses TRBV20-1 and TRBJ2-5; D is perhaps TRBD2 (6 bases). Germline V gives CDR1 DFQATT, CDR2 SNEGSKA (reference sequence). This CDR3 has 14 amino acids. V gave up 6 bases and J gave up 3 bases, with 17 bases separating them.

This clonotype was found a few times. CDR3 DNA sequence: TGTGCCAGCAGAGCAACTAGCGCCTACTACAATGAGCAGTTCTTC. The encoded protein is CASRATSAYYNEQFF. This chain uses TRBV12-3 or TRBV12-4 with TRBJ2-1; 7 bases map to TRBD2. The junction had 8 bases not matched to a gene; V was cut back by 6 bases and J by 3 bases. The CDR3 spans 15 residues.

The chain recombines TRBV5-6 with TRBJ2-1; 9 bases agree with TRBD1. CDR3 length equals 13 residues. The J segment lost 10 bases and the V segment lost 3 bases, leaving 5 bases of the junction unmatched. Germline V gene lookup returns CDR1 SGHDT and CDR2 YYEEEE. The CDR3 protein is CASSWDRVGEQFF. The CDR3 DNA follows: TGTGCCAGCAGCTGGGACAGGGTAGGGGAGCAGTTCTTC.

This clonotype was seen more than once but under ten times. The chain combines TRBV7-8 with TRBJ2-7, with D possibly called TRBD1 or TRBD2 (6 bases each). V was pared by 1 base and J by 3 bases, with 13 bases between. CDR1 is SGHVS, CDR2 FQNEAQ, per germline. The CDR3 covers 15 residues. The CDR3 region has the DNA TGTGCCAGCAGCTTAGGGGTGGGGGGCGGCTACGAGCAGTACTTC. It is translated as CASSLGVGGGYEQYF.

The chain has TRBV29-1 and TRBJ2-5, with TRBD1 matching over 9 bases. This CDR3 spans 12 amino acids. The ends lost 7 bases at V and 5 bases at J; junction bases unmatched: 5. Germline CDR1 SQVTM, CDR2 ANQGSEA. The CDR3 DNA is TGCAGCGGGGGACAGGGAGGCGAGACCCAGTACTTC. It yields the protein CSGGQGGETQYF.

The chain is built from TRBV6-5 and TRBJ2-7; D is perhaps TRBD2 (5 bases). Between the trimmed V and J ends, which lost 0 bases and 4 bases, there was a span of 19 bases. The CDR3 consists of 17 residues. The germline gives CDR1 MNHEY, CDR2 SVGAGI. This CDR3 reads CASSYSVAGGVRYEQYF. The CDR3 nucleotides read TGTGCCAGCAGTTACTCGGTCGCAGGAGGTGTACGTTACGAGCAGTACTTC.

This clonotype showed up just once. The rearrangement joins TRBV7-2 to TRBJ1-1; D is unresolved. The V end lost 3 bases, the J end lost 4 bases, and 12 bases lay between the germline ends. The CDR3 loop spans 14 amino acids. The germline V gene has CDR1 SGHTA and CDR2 FQGNSA. The CDR3 nucleotides are TGTGCCAGCAGCTTGGCGGCGGACGGCACTGAAGCTTTCTTT. It specifies CASSLAADGTEAFF.

J is TRBJ2-1 and V is TRBV28; D gene unclear. The CDR3 consists of 16 residues. V was clipped by 5 bases and J by 8 bases, with 22 bases between them. Germline CDR1 is MDHEN and CDR2 is SYDVKM. The DNA for the CDR3 is TGTGCCAGCAGTGCCTCTGCGGCGTTAAACGGACATGAGCAGTTCTTC. Translating it yields CASSASAALNGHEQFF. The full variable domain, in which reference TRBV28 and TRBJ2-1 provide the parts outside the CDR3, is DVKVTQSSRYLVKRTGEKVFLECVQDMDHENMFWYRQDPGLGLRLIYFSYDVKMKEKGDIPEGYSVSREKKERFSLILESASTNQTSMYLCASSASAALNGHEQFFGPGTRLTVL.

This clonotype has more than one count but fewer than ten. This rearrangement joins TRBV9 to TRBJ2-7, with D maybe TRBD1 (6 bases). This CDR3 has 15 amino acids. CDR1 is SGDLS, CDR2 YYNGEE, per germline. V was shortened by 0 bases and J by 2 bases, with 12 bases between the two germline ends. Written as DNA, the CDR3 is TGTGCCAGCAGCGTAGGGAACAGGGCCCCCTACGAGCAGTACTTC. As protein: CASSVGNRAPYEQYF.

This clonotype showed up just a few times. J is TRBJ1-2 and V is TRBV2; D is ambiguous. Germline-derived CDR1 and CDR2 are SNHLY and FYNNEI. This CDR3 has 12 residues. The V gene lost 3 bases and the J gene lost 5 bases, with 7 bases spanning the gap. This CDR3 is CASSDYLYGYTF. Written as DNA, the CDR3 is TGTGCCAGCAGTGATTATCTTTATGGCTACACCTTC.

There are a few counts of this clonotype. The V call is TRBV12-3 or TRBV12-4, the J call TRBJ1-1; D may be TRBD1 (6 bases). This CDR3 region has 15 residues. Trimming took off 7 bases at V and 0 bases at J, with 15 bases between the two ends. CDR3 protein: CASNPQGPLNTEAFF. CDR3 in DNA: TGTGCCAGCAACCCCCAGGGGCCTTTGAACACTGAAGCTTTCTTT.

This clonotype was observed many times. The chain joins TRBV12-3 or TRBV12-4 to TRBJ2-6; D gene uncertain. Trimming stripped 6 bases from V and 3 bases from J, with 6 bases between. This CDR3 has 13 amino acids. The CDR3 coding sequence is TGTGCCAGCAGGATTGGTGGGGCCAACGTCCTGACTTTC. It translates to CASRIGGANVLTF.

The chain combines TRBV19 with TRBJ1-3; D uncertain. Trimming took off 8 bases at V and 0 bases at J, with 8 bases between the two ends. The CDR3 has 13 amino acids. Germline CDR1 and CDR2: LNHDA and SQIVND (reference sequence). Written as DNA, the CDR3 is TGTGCCAGTCTCGATTTCTCTGGAAACACCATATATTTT. This translates into CASLDFSGNTIYF.

This clonotype has only a few counts. The rearrangement joins TRBV19 to TRBJ2-2; TRBD2 aligns across 7 bases. The ends lost 3 bases at V and 4 bases at J; junction bases unmatched: 5. The CDR3 is made up of 15 amino acids. Germline assignment: CDR1 LNHDA and CDR2 SQIVND (reference sequence). The DNA for the CDR3 is TGTGCCAGTAGTATGGGGGGGACTTTCACCGGGGAGCTGTTTTTT. Its protein product is CASSMGGTFTGELFF.

This chain uses TRBV28 with TRBJ2-7, with D perhaps TRBD1 or TRBD2 (5 bases each). Trimming shortened V by 5 bases and J by 3 bases, and 17 bases separated the two germline ends. The CDR3 spans 15 residues. The V gene's germline CDR1 is MDHEN and CDR2 SYDVKM. In DNA, the CDR3 is TGTGCCAGCAGTCCCGGGGCAGGCATTAACTACGAGCAGTACTTC. Translating it yields CASSPGAGINYEQYF. The full variable domain, its missing parts supplied by reference TRBV28 and TRBJ2-7, is DVKVTQSSRYLVKRTGEKVFLECVQDMDHENMFWYRQDPGLGLRLIYFSYDVKMKEKGDIPEGYSVSREKKERFSLILESASTNQTSMYLCASSPGAGINYEQYFGPGTRLTVT.

The chain recombines TRBV4-1 with TRBJ2-2, with 7 bases identical to TRBD2. The CDR3 covers 15 residues. Trimming cost V 0 bases and J 6 bases; bases outside gene matches: 4. CDR1 is MGHRA, CDR2 YSYEKL, per germline. The CDR3 bases are TGCGCCAGCAGCCAAGAGTCACTAGCGCCCGGGGAGCTGTTTTTT. Its protein product is CASSQESLAPGELFF.

The chain is built from TRBV10-1 and TRBJ2-3; 8 nucleotides match TRBD2. V lost 2 bases and J lost 2; bases outside the gene matches: 6. The CDR3 is made up of 16 amino acids. Per germline, CDR1 WNHNN and CDR2 SYGVQD (reference sequence). The CDR3 nucleotides read TGCGCCAGCAGTGAGGGGGTAGCGGGGAACACAGATACGCAGTATTTT. Translating gives CASSEGVAGNTDTQYF.

The gene calls are TRBV5-1 and TRBJ1-6; 10 positions match TRBD1. Trimming removed 4 bases from V and 9 bases from J; junction bases left unmatched: 4. This CDR3 comprises 14 residues. Germline V gene lookup returns CDR1 SGHRS and CDR2 YFSETQ. CDR3 protein: CASSIGTGVSPLHF. CDR3 nucleotides: TGCGCCAGCAGCATCGGGACAGGGGTTTCACCCCTCCACTTT. Based on the CDR3 plus reference TRBV5-1 and TRBJ1-6, the full variable domain is KAGVTQTPRYLIKTRGQQVTLSCSPISGHRSVSWYQQTPGQGLQFLFEYFSETQRNKGNFPGRFSGRQFSNSRSEMNVSTLELGDSALYLCASSIGTGVSPLHFGNGTRLTVT.

In its sample, this clonotype was seen once. This sequence joins TRBV12-3 or TRBV12-4 and TRBJ1-2; D might be TRBD1 (5 bases). CDR3 length: 17 residues. V was trimmed by 7 bases and J by 3 bases, leaving 24 bases between them. Written as DNA, the CDR3 is TGTGCCAGCACCCAGTCGGGGGTGACTAGGTCTGACTATGGCTACACCTTC. It yields the protein CASTQSGVTRSDYGYTF.

This clonotype was picked up a small number of times. The chain is built from TRBV5-1 and TRBJ1-2; a weak D match, TRBD1 (5 bases). V gave up 3 bases and J gave up 4 bases, with 10 bases separating them. Germline V lookup: CDR1 SGHRS, CDR2 YFSETQ. This CDR3 is 13 amino acids long. The CDR3 sequence: CASSSDGGYGYTF. CDR3 bases: TGCGCCAGCAGCTCAGATGGGGGCTATGGCTACACCTTC.

This clonotype was recorded at least ten times. The chain recombines TRBV6-2 or TRBV6-3 with TRBJ2-5; 9 positions match TRBD2. Germline V gives CDR1 MNHEY, CDR2 SVGEGT. The ends lost 5 bases at V and 5 bases at J; junction bases unmatched: 9. This CDR3 is 15 amino acids long. The CDR3 spells CASSTISGRRETQYF. The CDR3 DNA reads TGTGCCAGCAGTACTATTAGCGGGAGAAGGGAGACCCAGTACTTC.